The entry below describes one T cell receptor (beta chain). Antigen specificity is unknown. The method was immunoSEQ multiplex PCR; TCRdb's version includes in-frame clones alone and lacks a portion of them. The sample shows under 150,000 clones, roughly 88% of them seen only once. This specimen belongs to a study of T cell responses to AZD1222 COVID-19 vaccine. Study-level findings and limits: Spike-specific TCR breadth rose after two AZD1222 doses, and depth rose as well. At 160-218 and 743-854, vaccine-associated CD4 TCRs were dominant, and they spanned spike. Unmutated variant regions reportedly attract nearly half of all spike-specific TCRs.

The sample consisted of peripheral blood, taken on day 0 of AZD1222 vaccination. The source of this sequence is an adult in good health.

This CDR3 reads CAWSLYFGTGQEPQHF. CDR3 bases: TGTGCCTGGAGTCTTTACTTCGGGACAGGGCAGGAGCCCCAGCATTTT. The chain is built from TRBV30 and TRBJ1-5; 9 nucleotides agree with TRBD1. Per germline, CDR1 GTSNPN and CDR2 SVGIG (reference sequence). V shed 2 bases and J 8 bases; nucleotides not matched to a gene: 13. There are 16 residues in the CDR3.